This T cell receptor beta chain is drawn from a study of blood T cell repertoires in COVID-19 (TCRdb year 2020). Looking at the study overall: Samples covering the acute and convalescent phases of COVID-19 were provided by collaborators in the United States, Italy and Spain. The prospective study material was composed of cDNA or gDNA derived from T cells, B-cell-depleted T cells, or PBMCs. Deeply sampled blood TCRbeta repertoires from subjects exposed to, actively infected with, or recovered from COVID-19 were included in the dataset. The repertoires were released in a freely available public database meant as a resource for research on the immune response to SARS-CoV-2. The samples were drawn from the first 160 participants of the ongoing ImmuneRACE study and from 1,254 subjects provided by 6 global collaborators. A de-identified subject ID, COVID-19 status, age in years and sex were almost always included in the sample metadata. HLA class I and class II types, where available, came from metadata supplied by the sample provider rather than from assay-based typing. Broader findings and caveats from the paper: The amount of clinical and demographic metadata varied by source and participant and was provided uncurated.

In the germline V gene, CDR1 corresponds to MDHEN and CDR2 to SYDVKM. From the cysteine through the phenylalanine, the CDR3 covers 14 amino acids. The only DNA kept is the CDR3, 42 bases in frame from the first base. V is clipped by 6 bases and J by 2 bases, and the sequence between their germline boundaries is 13 bases long. Points on this clone: Its antigen target is currently unknown. Per-base quality was not reported, and no clone a single base away is much larger than it.

TCRbeta CDR3 regions were amplified from genomic DNA by means of the immunoSEQ Assay, a bias-controlled multiplex PCR. The original methods were these. Within the assay, amplification of reference gene primers was used to estimate how many nucleated cells each sample contained. Sequence reads were collapsed and filtered to measure the absolute abundance of every unique TCRbeta CDR3 rearrangement. Productive Simpson clonality was computed per sample as the square root of Simpson's diversity index over productive rearrangements. Here the immuneACCESS table is served through TCRdb, limited to in-frame sequences with V and J called. Missing clones are a known gap in these copies; in checked studies unresolved V genes cover under half, and the rest lacks a known reason. That table gives V, J and clone size, and the DNA gave D and trimming. Present in this sample are more than 100,000 clones, about 81% of which were seen just once. 2.4% of the sample belongs to the ten largest clones.

Participants in the prospective study were aged roughly 18 to 95 years, lived in approximately 26 United States geographic areas, and enrolled through a virtual design. Cohort assignment in the prospective study relied on participant-reported clinical history from a screening survey and a study questionnaire. Mobile phlebotomists in the prospective study collected whole blood, serum and a nasopharyngeal or oropharyngeal swab from every participant. Participants in the prospective study had the option to provide additional blood draws and questionnaires over a roughly 2-month period. Before DNA extraction, prospective study blood samples were shipped either frozen or at room temperature.

The chain uses TRBV28 and TRBJ2-5; the D gene is unclear. Sequencing was performed on PBMCs or T cells enriched from blood (not recorded which). This receptor was obtained from a man in his forties or fifties with acute COVID-19. The CDR3 reads as follows: CASSATDVQETQYF. The DNA sequence is as follows: TGTGCCAGCAGCGCCACAGACGTGCAAGAGACCCAGTACTTC. Here the CDR3 is joined to the reference TRBV28 and TRBJ2-5 genes, and the full variable domain is: DVKVTQSSRYLVKRTGEKVFLECVQDMDHENMFWYRQDPGLGLRLIYFSYDVKMKEKGDIPEGYSVSREKKERFSLILESASTNQTSMYLCASSATDVQETQYFGPGTRLLVL.